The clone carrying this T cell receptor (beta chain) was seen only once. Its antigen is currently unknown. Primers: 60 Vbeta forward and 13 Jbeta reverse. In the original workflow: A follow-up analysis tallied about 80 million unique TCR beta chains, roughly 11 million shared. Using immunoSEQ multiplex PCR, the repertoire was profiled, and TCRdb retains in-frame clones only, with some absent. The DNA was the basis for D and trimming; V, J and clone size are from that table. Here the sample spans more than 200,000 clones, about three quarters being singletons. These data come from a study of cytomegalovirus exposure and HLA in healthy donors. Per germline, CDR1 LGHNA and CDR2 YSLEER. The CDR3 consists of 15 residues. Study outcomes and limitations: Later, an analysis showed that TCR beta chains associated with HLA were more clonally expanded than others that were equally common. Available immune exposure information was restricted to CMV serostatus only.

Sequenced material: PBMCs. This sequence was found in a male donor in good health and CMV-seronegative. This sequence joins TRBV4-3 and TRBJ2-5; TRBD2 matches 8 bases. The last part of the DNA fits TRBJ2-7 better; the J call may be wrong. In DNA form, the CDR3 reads TGCGCCAGCAGCCAAGAACCAGCGGGGGAATACGAGCAGTACTTC. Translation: CASSQEPAGEYEQYF.